This is a list of T cell receptor beta chains from one sample in a study of control samples from healthy donors and cancer patients. The method was immunoSEQ multiplex PCR; TCRdb's version includes in-frame clones alone and lacks a portion of them. The data hold under 200,000 clones, with around 90% observed a single time. Sequenced material: blood. The receptors shown here come from a woman between 25 and 40 years old in good health. Each CDR3 is given with its conserved first and last residue. Each record gives: V gene, D gene, J gene, clone size, CDR3 protein, CDR3 DNA. The D gene is left open where the match is weak. Size values are once, few and many counts, or a class for expanded clones, and some rows have none.

>TRBV18|TRBD1|TRBJ1-3|once
CASSPVVLRDRGSGNTIYF
TGTGCCAGCTCACCAGTCGTCCTCCGCGACAGGGGCTCTGGAAACACCATATATTTT
>TRBV9|-|TRBJ2-3|-
CASSPSADTQYF
TGTGCCAGCAGCCCATCAGCGGATACGCAGTATTTT
>TRBV27|-|TRBJ2-7|-
CASSLDGKHYEQYF
TGTGCCAGCAGTTTAGACGGAAAACACTACGAGCAGTACTTC
>TRBV12-5|TRBD1|TRBJ2-7|once
CASGLRLPGQGTEQYF
TGTGCTAGTGGTTTGCGGCTCCCGGGACAGGGTACCGAGCAGTACTTC
>TRBV10-2|-|TRBJ1-2|once
CASSPTDNYGYTF
TGCGCCAGCAGTCCTACGGATAACTATGGCTACACCTTC
>TRBV24-1|-|TRBJ1-4|-
CATSDPSGSGEKLFF
TGTGCCACCAGTGATCCTTCGGGGTCGGGTGAAAAACTGTTTTTT
>TRBV27|TRBD1|TRBJ2-6|-
CATPQGRMGKGANVLTF
TGTGCCACCCCACAGGGGCGGATGGGTAAGGGGGCCAACGTCCTGACTTTC
>TRBV7-9|-|TRBJ1-2|once
CASSLSSAGPYGYTF
TGTGCCAGCAGCTTAAGCTCGGCAGGGCCCTATGGCTACACCTTC
>TRBV10-3|-|TRBJ2-1|-
CAISESGSEPGEQFF
TGTGCCATCAGTGAGTCCGGATCAGAACCAGGTGAGCAGTTCTTC
>TRBV4-3|TRBD1|TRBJ2-2|-
CASSQVGTGGFTGELFF
TGCGCCAGCAGCCAAGTGGGGACAGGGGGCTTCACCGGGGAGCTGTTTTTT
>TRBV24-1|TRBD1|TRBJ1-1|-
CATRPPGQSTEAFF
TGTGCCACCCGACCGCCGGGACAGTCCACTGAAGCTTTCTTT
>TRBV4-2|TRBD2|TRBJ2-1|-
CASRLLTSGSSYNEQFF
TGTGCCAGCAGGCTTCTAACTAGCGGGAGCTCCTACAATGAGCAGTTCTTC
>TRBV9|-|TRBJ1-4|-
CASSAGEEATNEKLFF
TGTGCCAGCAGCGCAGGGGAGGAAGCAACTAATGAAAAACTGTTTTTT
>TRBV20-1|-|TRBJ2-2|-
CSASARLLNTGELFF
TGCAGTGCTAGTGCCCGACTGCTGAACACCGGGGAGCTGTTTTTT
>TRBV28|-|TRBJ1-5|-
CASRLGGLGNQPQHF
TGTGCCAGCAGATTGGGGGGATTGGGCAATCAGCCCCAGCATTTT
>TRBV18|-|TRBJ2-4|-
CASSPEGGIAKNIQYF
TGTGCCAGCTCACCGGAGGGCGGAATAGCCAAAAACATTCAGTACTTC
>TRBV7-9|TRBD2|TRBJ2-5|-
CASSLSLAGETQYF
TGTGCCAGCAGCTTAAGTCTAGCGGGAGAGACCCAGTACTTC
>TRBV4-2|-|TRBJ2-7|-
CASSARLTGGEQYF
TGTGCCAGCAGCGCGCGCCTCACCGGAGGCGAGCAGTACTTC
>TRBV28|-|TRBJ1-1|-
CASSLRPPRGRGTEAFF
TGTGCCAGCAGTTTACGACCGCCGAGAGGTCGGGGGACTGAAGCTTTCTTT
>TRBV28|TRBD1|TRBJ1-3|-
CASSPHTGAGGNTIYF
TGTGCCAGCAGCCCGCATACAGGGGCGGGTGGAAACACCATATATTTT
>TRBV6-5|-|TRBJ2-7|-
CASSHLRLDEQYF
TGTGCCAGCAGCCACCTCAGACTCGACGAGCAGTACTTC
>TRBV4-3|-|TRBJ1-2|-
CASSQHSDPFGGYTF
TGCGCCAGCAGCCAACATTCCGACCCCTTCGGTGGCTACACCTTC
>TRBV10-2|-|TRBJ1-5|-
CASSGTDSNQPQHF
TGCGCCAGCAGTGGGACAGATAGCAATCAGCCCCAGCATTTT
>TRBV27|TRBD1|TRBJ1-5|-
CASSFGTGHGQPQHF
TGTGCCAGCAGTTTTGGGACAGGGCATGGTCAGCCCCAGCATTTT
>TRBV5-4|-|TRBJ1-6|few
CASSFQGLGHSPLHF
TGTGCCAGCAGCTTCCAAGGCCTTGGGCATTCACCCCTCCACTTT
>TRBV12-3/TRBV12-4|-|TRBJ1-2|-
CASSFGSDYGYTF
TGTGCCAGCAGTTTCGGCAGCGACTATGGCTACACCTTC
>TRBV7-3|-|TRBJ2-3|-
CASSPLGGTDTQYF
TGTGCCAGCAGCCCCCTGGGGGGTACAGATACGCAGTATTTT
>TRBV7-9|-|TRBJ1-4|-
CASSLGPQKEKLFF
TGTGCCAGCAGCTTGGGGCCTCAGAAAGAAAAACTGTTTTTT
>TRBV20-1|TRBD2|TRBJ2-5|-
CSASRLAGGPGETQYF
TGCAGTGCTAGTCGCCTAGCGGGAGGGCCGGGAGAGACCCAGTACTTC
>TRBV28|-|TRBJ2-4|-
CASSYGRGGNIQYF
TGTGCCAGCAGTTACGGAAGGGGAGGAAACATTCAGTACTTC
>TRBV2|-|TRBJ2-1|-
CASRPGRQYNEQFF
TGTGCCAGCAGACCGGGACGGCAGTACAATGAGCAGTTCTTC
>TRBV7-9|-|TRBJ1-3|once
CASSSAGNTIYF
TGTGCCAGCAGCTCCGCAGGAAACACCATATATTTT
>TRBV9|TRBD1|TRBJ2-2|-
CASSVGGQGNTGELFF
TGTGCCAGCAGCGTAGGGGGACAGGGGAACACCGGGGAGCTGTTTTTT
>TRBV2|TRBD2|TRBJ2-1|few
CASKTTSGNYNEQFF
TGTGCCAGCAAAACCACTAGCGGGAACTACAATGAGCAGTTCTTC
>TRBV19|-|TRBJ1-5|-
CASSIEPRTSIGSNQPQHF
TGTGCCAGTAGTATAGAGCCCCGGACGTCCATCGGGAGCAATCAGCCCCAGCATTTT
>TRBV30|-|TRBJ2-7|-
CAWRGSGSLPYEQYF
TGTGCCTGGAGAGGGTCGGGCAGCCTACCTTACGAGCAGTACTTC
>TRBV19|-|TRBJ2-2|-
CASNWVTGELFF
TGTGCCAGTAATTGGGTCACCGGGGAGCTGTTTTTT
>TRBV4-3|-|TRBJ1-5|few
CASSQDLSPSYQPQHF
TGCGCCAGCAGCCAAGATCTGTCTCCCAGTTATCAGCCCCAGCATTTT
>TRBV11-2|-|TRBJ2-3|-
CASSLVTDTQYF
TGTGCCAGCAGCTTAGTAACTGATACGCAGTATTTT
>TRBV9|TRBD1|TRBJ1-5|-
CASSRGTGGGNQPQHF
TGTGCCAGCAGCCGAGGGACAGGGGGCGGAAATCAGCCCCAGCATTTT
>TRBV11-1|TRBD1|TRBJ1-1|-
CASSLDRSTEAFF
TGTGCCAGCAGCCTGGACAGGTCCACTGAAGCTTTCTTT
>TRBV28|-|TRBJ2-3|-
CASKGIDTQYF
TGTGCCAGCAAGGGAATAGATACGCAGTATTTT
>TRBV9|TRBD2|TRBJ2-2|-
CASSADSGRIDTGELFF
TGTGCCAGCAGCGCAGATAGCGGGAGGATAGACACCGGGGAGCTGTTTTTT
>TRBV9|-|TRBJ1-6|-
CASSVRGRNSPLHF
TGTGCCAGCAGCGTCAGGGGCAGGAATTCACCCCTCCACTTT
>TRBV5-1|TRBD1|TRBJ1-6|-
CASSGGTGGHNSPLHF
TGCGCCAGCAGCGGGGGGACAGGGGGCCATAATTCACCCCTCCACTTT
>TRBV7-9|-|TRBJ2-1|-
CASSLREVPYNEQFF
TGTGCCAGCAGCTTACGGGAAGTCCCATACAATGAGCAGTTCTTC
>TRBV5-1|TRBD1|TRBJ1-5|-
CASSSGGQGQPQHF
TGCGCCAGCAGCTCTGGAGGACAGGGTCAGCCCCAGCATTTT
>TRBV28|TRBD2|TRBJ2-5|-
CASSRGGFSSQETQYF
TGTGCCAGCTCTCGGGGGGGTTTTTCGAGCCAAGAGACCCAGTACTTC
>TRBV27|-|TRBJ2-2|few
CASSHNTGELFF
TGTGCCAGCAGTCATAACACCGGGGAGCTGTTTTTT
>TRBV28|-|TRBJ1-5|-
CASSFGHNNQPQHF
TGTGCCAGCAGTTTTGGGCACAATAATCAGCCCCAGCATTTT
>TRBV7-6|-|TRBJ1-5|-
CASSQEPSNQPQHF
TGTGCCAGCAGCCAGGAGCCCAGCAATCAGCCCCAGCATTTT
>TRBV30|-|TRBJ1-3|-
CAWSVGAGNTIYF
TGTGCCTGGAGTGTAGGGGCTGGAAACACCATATATTTT
>TRBV7-2|-|TRBJ1-1|-
CASSPGRGENTEAFF
TGTGCCAGCAGCCCAGGGCGGGGGGAGAACACTGAAGCTTTCTTT
>TRBV7-9|-|TRBJ2-5|-
CASTSPRGGETQYF
TGTGCCAGCACGTCCCCCCGGGGCGGAGAGACCCAGTACTTC
>TRBV5-4|TRBD2|TRBJ2-2|-
CASSRGSGVTGELFF
TGTGCCAGCAGCCGCGGGAGCGGGGTCACCGGGGAGCTGTTTTTT